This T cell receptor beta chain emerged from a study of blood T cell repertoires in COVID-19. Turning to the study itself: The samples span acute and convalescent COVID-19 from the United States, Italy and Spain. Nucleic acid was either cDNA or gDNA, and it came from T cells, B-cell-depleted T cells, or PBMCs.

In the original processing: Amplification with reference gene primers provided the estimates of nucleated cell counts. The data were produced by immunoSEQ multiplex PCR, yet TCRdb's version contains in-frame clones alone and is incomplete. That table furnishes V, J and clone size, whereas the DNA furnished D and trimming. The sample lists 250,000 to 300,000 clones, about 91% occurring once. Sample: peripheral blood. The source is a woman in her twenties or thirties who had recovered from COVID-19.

DNA for the CDR3: TGTGCCACTTCCTCCAGACAGGGGAGCTACGAGCAGTACTTC. Amino acid sequence: CATSSRQGSYEQYF. This chain connects TRBV15 to TRBJ2-7; TRBD1 aligns across 8 bases. The CDR3 sequence is 14 residues long. In germline, CDR1 is LNHNV, CDR2 YYDKDF (reference sequence). With 9 bases clipped from V and 3 bases from J, the junction kept 10 bases outside the gene matches.